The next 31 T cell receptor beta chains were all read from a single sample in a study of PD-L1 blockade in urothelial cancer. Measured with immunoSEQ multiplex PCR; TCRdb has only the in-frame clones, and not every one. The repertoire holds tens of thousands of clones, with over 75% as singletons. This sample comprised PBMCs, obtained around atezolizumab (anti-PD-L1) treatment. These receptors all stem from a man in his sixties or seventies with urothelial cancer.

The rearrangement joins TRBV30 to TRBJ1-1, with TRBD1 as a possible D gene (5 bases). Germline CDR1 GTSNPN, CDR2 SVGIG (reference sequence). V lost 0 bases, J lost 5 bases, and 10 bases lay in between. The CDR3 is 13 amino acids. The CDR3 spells CAWSVWEGTEAFF. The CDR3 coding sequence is TGTGCCTGGAGTGTATGGGAGGGGACTGAAGCTTTCTTT.

CDR3 coding DNA: TGCAGCGGGAGGGCTGGAAACACCATATATTTT. It yields the protein CSGRAGNTIYF. This chain connects TRBV29-1 to TRBJ1-3; D unclear. The V and J ends lost 7 bases and 2 bases respectively, with 6 bases between them. The V gene's germline CDR1 is SQVTM and CDR2 ANQGSEA. This CDR3 is built from 11 residues.

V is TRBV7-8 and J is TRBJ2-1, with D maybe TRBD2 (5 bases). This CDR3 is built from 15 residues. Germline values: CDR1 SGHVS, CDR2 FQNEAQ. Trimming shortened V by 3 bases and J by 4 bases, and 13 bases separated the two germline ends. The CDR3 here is CASSLNSGLYNEQFF. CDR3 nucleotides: TGTGCCAGCAGCTTGAACAGCGGTCTGTACAATGAGCAGTTCTTC.

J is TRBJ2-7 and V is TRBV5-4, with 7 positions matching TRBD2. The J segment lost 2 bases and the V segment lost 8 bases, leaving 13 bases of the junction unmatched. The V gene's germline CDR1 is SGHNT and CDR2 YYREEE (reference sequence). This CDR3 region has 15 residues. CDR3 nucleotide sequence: TGTGCCAGTACCTCCAAAGGACTAGGCCCCTACGAGCAGTACTTC. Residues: CASTSKGLGPYEQYF.

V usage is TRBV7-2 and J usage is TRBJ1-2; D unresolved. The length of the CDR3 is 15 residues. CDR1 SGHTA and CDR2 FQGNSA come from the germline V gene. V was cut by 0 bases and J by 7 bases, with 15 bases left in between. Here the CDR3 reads CASSLAPGEGGGYTF. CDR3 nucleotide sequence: TGTGCCAGCAGCTTAGCCCCTGGGGAGGGAGGTGGCTACACCTTC.

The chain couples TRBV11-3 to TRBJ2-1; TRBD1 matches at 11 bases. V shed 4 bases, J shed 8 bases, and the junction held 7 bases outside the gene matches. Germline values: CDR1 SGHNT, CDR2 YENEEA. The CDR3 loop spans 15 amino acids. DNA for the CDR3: TGTGCCAGCAGCTGGGGACAGGGGGAATTCGATGAGCAGTTCTTC. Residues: CASSWGQGEFDEQFF. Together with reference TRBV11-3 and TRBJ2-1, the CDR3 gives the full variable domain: EAGVVQSPRYKIIEKKQPVAFWCNPISGHNTLYWYLQNLGQGPELLIRYENEEAVDDSQLPKDRFSAERLKGVDSTLKIQPAELGDSAVYLCASSWGQGEFDEQFFGPGTRLTVL.

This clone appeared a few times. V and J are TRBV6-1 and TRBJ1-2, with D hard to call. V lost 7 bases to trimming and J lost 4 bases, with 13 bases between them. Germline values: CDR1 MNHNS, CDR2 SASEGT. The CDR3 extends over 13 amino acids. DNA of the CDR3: TGTGCCAGCACTCAGAGGGAGACCTATGGCTACACCTTC. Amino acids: CASTQRETYGYTF.

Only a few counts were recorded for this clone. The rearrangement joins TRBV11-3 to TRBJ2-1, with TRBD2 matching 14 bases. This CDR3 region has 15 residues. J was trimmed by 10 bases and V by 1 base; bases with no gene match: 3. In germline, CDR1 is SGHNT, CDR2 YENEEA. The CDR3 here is CASSLGGLAGEEQFF. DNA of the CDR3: TGTGCCAGCAGCTTAGGGGGACTAGCGGGAGAAGAGCAGTTCTTC.

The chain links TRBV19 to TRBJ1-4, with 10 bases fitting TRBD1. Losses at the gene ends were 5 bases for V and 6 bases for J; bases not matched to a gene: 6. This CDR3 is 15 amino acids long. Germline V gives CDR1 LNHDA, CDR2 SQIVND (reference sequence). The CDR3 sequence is CASSQRQGADEKLFF. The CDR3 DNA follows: TGTGCCAGTAGTCAGAGACAGGGGGCGGATGAAAAACTGTTTTTT.

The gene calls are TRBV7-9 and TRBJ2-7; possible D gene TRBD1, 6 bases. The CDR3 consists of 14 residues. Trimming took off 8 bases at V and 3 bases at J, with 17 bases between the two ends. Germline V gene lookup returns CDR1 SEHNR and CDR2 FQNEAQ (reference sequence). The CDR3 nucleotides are TGTGCCAGCTACAGCAGCTTAGGGGGCTACGAGCAGTACTTC. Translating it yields CASYSSLGGYEQYF.

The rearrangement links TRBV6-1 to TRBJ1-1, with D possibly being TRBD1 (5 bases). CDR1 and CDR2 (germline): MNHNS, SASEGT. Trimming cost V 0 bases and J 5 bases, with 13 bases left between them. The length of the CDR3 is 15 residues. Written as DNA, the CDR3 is TGTGCCAGCAGTGAAGCGCGGGGCGCAGGGACTGAAGCTTTCTTT. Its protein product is CASSEARGAGTEAFF.

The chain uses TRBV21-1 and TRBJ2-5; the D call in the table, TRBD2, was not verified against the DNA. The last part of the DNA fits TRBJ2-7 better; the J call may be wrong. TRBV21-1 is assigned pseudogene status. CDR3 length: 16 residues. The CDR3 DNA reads TGTGCCAGCAGGGAAGATGGAGGGGACTTCTCCTACGAGCAGTACTTC. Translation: CASREDGGDFSYEQYF.

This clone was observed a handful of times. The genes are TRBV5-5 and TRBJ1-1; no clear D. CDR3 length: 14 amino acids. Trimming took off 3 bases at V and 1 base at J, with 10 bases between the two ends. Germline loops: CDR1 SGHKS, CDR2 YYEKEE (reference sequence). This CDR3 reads CASSSRSGNTEAFF. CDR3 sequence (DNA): TGTGCCAGCAGCTCCCGCAGCGGGAACACTGAAGCTTTCTTT.

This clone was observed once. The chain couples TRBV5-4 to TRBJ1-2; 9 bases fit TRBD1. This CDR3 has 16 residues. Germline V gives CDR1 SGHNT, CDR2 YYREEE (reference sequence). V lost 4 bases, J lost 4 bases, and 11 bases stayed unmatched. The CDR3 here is CASSPKTGTGLYGYTF. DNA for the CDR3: TGTGCCAGCAGCCCCAAAACCGGGACAGGGCTCTATGGCTACACCTTC.

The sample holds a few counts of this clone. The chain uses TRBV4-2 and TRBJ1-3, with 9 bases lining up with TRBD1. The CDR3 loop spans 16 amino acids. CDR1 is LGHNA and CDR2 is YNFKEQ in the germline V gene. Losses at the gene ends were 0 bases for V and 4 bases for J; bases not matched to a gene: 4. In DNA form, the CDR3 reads TGTGCCAGCAGCCAAGATCGGGGGACAGGGGGAAACACCATATATTTT. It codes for CASSQDRGTGGNTIYF.

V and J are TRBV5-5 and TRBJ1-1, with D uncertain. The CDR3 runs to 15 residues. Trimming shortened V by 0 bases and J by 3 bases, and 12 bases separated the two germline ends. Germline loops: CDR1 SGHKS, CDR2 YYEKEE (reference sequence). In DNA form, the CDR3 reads TGTGCCAGCAGCTTGGATCTGGGGAGCGACACTGAAGCTTTCTTT. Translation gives CASSLDLGSDTEAFF.

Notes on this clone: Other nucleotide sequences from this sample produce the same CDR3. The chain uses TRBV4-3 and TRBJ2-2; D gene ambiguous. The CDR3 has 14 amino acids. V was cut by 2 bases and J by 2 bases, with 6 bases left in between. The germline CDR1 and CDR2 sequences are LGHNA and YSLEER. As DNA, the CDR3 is TGCGCCAGCAGCCAATCGAGTAACACCGGGGAGCTGTTTTTT. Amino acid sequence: CASSQSSNTGELFF.

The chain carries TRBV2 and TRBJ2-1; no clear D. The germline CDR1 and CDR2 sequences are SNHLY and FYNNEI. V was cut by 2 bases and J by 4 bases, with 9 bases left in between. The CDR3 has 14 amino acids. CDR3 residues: CASSEKPKYNEQFF. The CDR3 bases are TGTGCCAGCAGTGAAAAGCCTAAATACAATGAGCAGTTCTTC.

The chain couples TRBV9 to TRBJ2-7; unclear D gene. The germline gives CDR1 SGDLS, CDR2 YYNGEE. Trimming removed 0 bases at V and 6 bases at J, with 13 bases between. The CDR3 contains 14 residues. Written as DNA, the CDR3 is TGTGCCAGCAGCGTAGAGGAGTCCTTTCGCGAGCAGTACTTC. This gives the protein CASSVEESFREQYF.

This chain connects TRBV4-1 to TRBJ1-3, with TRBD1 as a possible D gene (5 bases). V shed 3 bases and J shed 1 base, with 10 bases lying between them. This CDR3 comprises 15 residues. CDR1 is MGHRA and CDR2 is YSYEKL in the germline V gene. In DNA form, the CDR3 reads TGCGCCAGCAGCCACGGGGGAAGATCTGGAAACACCATATATTTT. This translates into CASSHGGRSGNTIYF.

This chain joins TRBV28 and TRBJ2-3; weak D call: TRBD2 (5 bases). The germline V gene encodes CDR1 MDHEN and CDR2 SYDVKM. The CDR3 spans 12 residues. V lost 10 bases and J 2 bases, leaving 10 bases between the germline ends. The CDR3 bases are TGTGCCACCTCCCTAGCCACAGATACGCAGTATTTT. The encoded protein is CATSLATDTQYF.

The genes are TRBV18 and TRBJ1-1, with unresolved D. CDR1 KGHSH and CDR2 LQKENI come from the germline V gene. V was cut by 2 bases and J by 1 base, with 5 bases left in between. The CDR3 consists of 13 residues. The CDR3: CASSPNRNTEAFF. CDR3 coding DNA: TGTGCCAGCTCACCAAACAGGAACACTGAAGCTTTCTTT.

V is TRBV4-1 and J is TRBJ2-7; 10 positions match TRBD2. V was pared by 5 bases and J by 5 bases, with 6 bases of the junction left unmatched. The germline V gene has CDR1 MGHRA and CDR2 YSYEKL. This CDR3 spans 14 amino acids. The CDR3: CASSGGTSVHEQYF. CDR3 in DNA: TGCGCCAGCAGCGGTGGGACTAGCGTCCACGAGCAGTACTTC.

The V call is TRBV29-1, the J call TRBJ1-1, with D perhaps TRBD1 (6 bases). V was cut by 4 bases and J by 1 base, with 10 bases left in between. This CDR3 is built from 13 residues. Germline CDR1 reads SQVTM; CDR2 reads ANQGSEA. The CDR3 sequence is CSVGRGRNTEAFF. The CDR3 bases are TGCAGCGTTGGCAGGGGACGGAACACTGAAGCTTTCTTT.

In DNA form, the CDR3 reads TGTGCCAGCAGCCAAGATCTAGGCGGGGGGACAACCTTTAGCACAGATACGCAGTATTTT. Its protein is CASSQDLGGGTTFSTDTQYF. The J gene is TRBJ2-3, the V gene TRBV4-2; 8 bases map to TRBD2. The CDR3 spans 20 residues. With 0 bases clipped from V and 0 bases from J, the junction kept 14 bases outside the gene matches. Germline assignment: CDR1 LGHNA and CDR2 YNFKEQ.

Here the CDR3 DNA reads TGCGCCAGCTCAAATGGCGGGAGAGGCACCGGGGAGCTGTTTTTT. Translated: CASSNGGRGTGELFF. The V gene is TRBV5-1, the J gene TRBJ2-2, with TRBD2 matching 7 bases. Per germline, CDR1 SGHRS and CDR2 YFSETQ. V shed 7 bases and J 4 bases; nucleotides not matched to a gene: 10. CDR3 length: 15 residues.

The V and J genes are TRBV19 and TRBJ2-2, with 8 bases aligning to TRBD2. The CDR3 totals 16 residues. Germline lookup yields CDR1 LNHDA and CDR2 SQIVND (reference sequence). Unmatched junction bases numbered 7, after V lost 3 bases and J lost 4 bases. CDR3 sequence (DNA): TGTGCCAGTAGTATCGATAGGGGACTAGGCACCGGGGAGCTGTTTTTT. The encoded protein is CASSIDRGLGTGELFF.

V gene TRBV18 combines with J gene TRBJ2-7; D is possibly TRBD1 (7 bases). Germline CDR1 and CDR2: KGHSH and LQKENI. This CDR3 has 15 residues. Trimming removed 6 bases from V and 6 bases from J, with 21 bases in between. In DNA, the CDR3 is TGTGCCAGCTCCCTCATGGACTCAGGGGGGAGCGAGCAGTACTTC. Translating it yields CASSLMDSGGSEQYF. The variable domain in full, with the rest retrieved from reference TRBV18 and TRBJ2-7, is NAGVMQNPRHLVRRRGQEARLRCSPMKGHSHVYWYRQLPEEGLKFMVYLQKENIIDESGMPKERFSAEFPKEGPSILRIQQVVRGDSAAYFCASSLMDSGGSEQYFGPGTRLTVT.

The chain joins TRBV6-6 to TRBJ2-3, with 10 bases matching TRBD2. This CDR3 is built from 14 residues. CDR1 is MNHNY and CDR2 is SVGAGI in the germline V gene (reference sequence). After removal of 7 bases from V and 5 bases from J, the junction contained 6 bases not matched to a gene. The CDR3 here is CASNHLAGEDTQYF. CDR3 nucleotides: TGTGCCAGCAACCACCTAGCGGGGGAAGATACGCAGTATTTT.

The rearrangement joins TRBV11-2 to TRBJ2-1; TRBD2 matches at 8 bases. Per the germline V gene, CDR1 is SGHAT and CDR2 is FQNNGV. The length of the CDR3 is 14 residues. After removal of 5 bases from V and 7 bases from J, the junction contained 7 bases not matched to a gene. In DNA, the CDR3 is TGTGCCAGCAGCGCGCGGGGGGCCCGGAATGAGCAGTTCTTC. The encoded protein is CASSARGARNEQFF.

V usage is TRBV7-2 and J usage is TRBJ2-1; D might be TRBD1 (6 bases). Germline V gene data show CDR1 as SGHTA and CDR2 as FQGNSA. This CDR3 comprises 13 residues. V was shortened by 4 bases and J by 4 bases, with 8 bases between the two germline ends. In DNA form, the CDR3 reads TGTGCCAGCAGCTCCGACAGGTACAATGAGCAGTTCTTC. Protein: CASSSDRYNEQFF. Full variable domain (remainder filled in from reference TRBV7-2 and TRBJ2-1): GAGVSQSPSNKVTEKGKDVELRCDPISGHTALYWYRQSLGQGLEFLIYFQGNSAPDKSGLPSDRFSAERTGGSVSTLTIQRTQQEDSAVYLCASSSDRYNEQFFGPGTRLTVL.